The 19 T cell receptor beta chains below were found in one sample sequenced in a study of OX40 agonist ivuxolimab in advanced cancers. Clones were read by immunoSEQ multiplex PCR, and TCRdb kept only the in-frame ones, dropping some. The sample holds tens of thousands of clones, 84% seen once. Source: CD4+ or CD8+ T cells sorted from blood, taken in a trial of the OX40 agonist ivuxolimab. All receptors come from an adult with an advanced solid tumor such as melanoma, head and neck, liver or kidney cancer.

The CDR3 DNA follows: TGTGCCAGCAGCTTAGAACAGGTAACCTACGAGCAGTACTTC. Protein sequence: CASSLEQVTYEQYF. The V and J genes are TRBV7-2 and TRBJ2-7; possibly TRBD1 for D (5 bases). The germline V gene has CDR1 SGHTA and CDR2 FQGNSA. V was shortened by 1 base and J by 2 bases, with 9 bases between the two germline ends. The CDR3 spans 14 residues.

CDR3 DNA: TGTGCCAGCAGTTCGGACCTTGGGGGTACTGAAGCTTTCTTT. Encoded protein: CASSSDLGGTEAFF. The chain has TRBV27 and TRBJ1-1, with a tentative D call TRBD1 (5 bases). The CDR3 covers 14 residues. Trimming removed 4 bases at V and 5 bases at J, with 14 bases between. Germline loops: CDR1 MNHEY, CDR2 SMNVEV (reference sequence).

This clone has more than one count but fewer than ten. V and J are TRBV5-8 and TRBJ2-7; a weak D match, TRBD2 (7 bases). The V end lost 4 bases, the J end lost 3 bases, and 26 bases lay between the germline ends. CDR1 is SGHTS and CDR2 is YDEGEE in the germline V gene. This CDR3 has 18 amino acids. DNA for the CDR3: TGTGCCAGCAGCCGGGGGAAGGCCGATCGGGGGGCCCTCTACGAGCAGTACTTC. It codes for CASSRGKADRGALYEQYF.

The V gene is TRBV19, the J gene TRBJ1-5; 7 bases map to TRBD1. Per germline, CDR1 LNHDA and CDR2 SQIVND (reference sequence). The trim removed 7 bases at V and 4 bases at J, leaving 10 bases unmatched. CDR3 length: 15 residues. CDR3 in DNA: TGTGCCAGTACCATCCCGGACAGGAAAAATCAGCCCCAGCATTTT. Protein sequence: CASTIPDRKNQPQHF.

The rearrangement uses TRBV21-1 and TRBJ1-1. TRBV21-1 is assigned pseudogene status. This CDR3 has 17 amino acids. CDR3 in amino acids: CASSNMPSGSRVNRAFF. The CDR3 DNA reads TGTGCCAGCAGCAATATGCCCTCCGGGAGCAGGGTTAACCGCGCTTTCTTT.

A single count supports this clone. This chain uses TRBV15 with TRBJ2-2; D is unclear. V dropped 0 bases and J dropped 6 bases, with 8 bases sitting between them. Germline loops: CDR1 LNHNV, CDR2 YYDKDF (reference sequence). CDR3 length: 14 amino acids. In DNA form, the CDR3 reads TGTGCCACCAGCAGAGATCAAGAGGCCGGGGAGCTGTTTTTT. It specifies CATSRDQEAGELFF.

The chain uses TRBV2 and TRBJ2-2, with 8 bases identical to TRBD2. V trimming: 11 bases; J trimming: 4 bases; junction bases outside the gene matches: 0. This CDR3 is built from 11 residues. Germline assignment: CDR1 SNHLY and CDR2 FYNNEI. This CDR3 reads CARGGTGELFF. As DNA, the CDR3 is TGTGCCCGGGGGGGCACCGGGGAGCTGTTTTTT.

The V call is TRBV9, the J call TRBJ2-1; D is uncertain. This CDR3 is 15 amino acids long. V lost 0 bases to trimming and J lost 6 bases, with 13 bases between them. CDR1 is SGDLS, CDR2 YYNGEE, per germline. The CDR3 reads CASSVEIAALNEQFF. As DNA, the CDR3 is TGTGCCAGCAGCGTAGAAATAGCAGCGCTCAATGAGCAGTTCTTC.

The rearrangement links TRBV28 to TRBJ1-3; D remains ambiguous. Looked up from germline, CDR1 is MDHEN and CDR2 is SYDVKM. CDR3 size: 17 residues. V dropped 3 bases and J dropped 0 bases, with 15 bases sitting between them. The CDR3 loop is CASSLLRNRSSGNTIYF. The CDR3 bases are TGTGCCAGCAGTTTGCTCAGGAACCGGAGCTCTGGAAACACCATATATTTT.

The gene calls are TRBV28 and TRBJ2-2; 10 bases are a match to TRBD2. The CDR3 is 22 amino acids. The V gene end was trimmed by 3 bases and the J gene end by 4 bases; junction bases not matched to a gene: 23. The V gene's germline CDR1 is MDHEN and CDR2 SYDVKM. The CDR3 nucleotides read TGTGCCAGCAGTTTTCCCTCTTTCAGTATAGGGCTAGCGGGAGTGGGCACCGGGGAGCTGTTTTTT. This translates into CASSFPSFSIGLAGVGTGELFF. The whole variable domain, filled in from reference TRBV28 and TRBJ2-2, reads DVKVTQSSRYLVKRTGEKVFLECVQDMDHENMFWYRQDPGLGLRLIYFSYDVKMKEKGDIPEGYSVSREKKERFSLILESASTNQTSMYLCASSFPSFSIGLAGVGTGELFFGEGSRLTVL.

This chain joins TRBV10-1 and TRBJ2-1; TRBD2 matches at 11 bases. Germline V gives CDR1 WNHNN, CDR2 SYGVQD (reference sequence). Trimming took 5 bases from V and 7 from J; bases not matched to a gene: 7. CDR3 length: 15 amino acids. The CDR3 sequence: CASSLLAGVGNEQFF. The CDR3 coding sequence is TGCGCCAGCAGTCTACTAGCGGGAGTGGGTAATGAGCAGTTCTTC.

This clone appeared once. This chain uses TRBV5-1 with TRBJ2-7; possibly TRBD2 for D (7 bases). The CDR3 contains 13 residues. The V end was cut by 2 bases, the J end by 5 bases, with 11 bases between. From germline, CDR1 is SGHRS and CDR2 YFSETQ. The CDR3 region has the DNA TGCGCCAGCAGCTTCGGGGGGCTGAACGAGCAGTACTTC. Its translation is CASSFGGLNEQYF.

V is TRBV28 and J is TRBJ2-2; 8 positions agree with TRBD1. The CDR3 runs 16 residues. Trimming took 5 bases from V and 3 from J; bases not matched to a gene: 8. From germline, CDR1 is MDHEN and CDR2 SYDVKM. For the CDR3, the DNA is TGTGCCAGCAGTGCGGACAGGGAAATGGACACCGGGGAGCTGTTTTTT. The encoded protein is CASSADREMDTGELFF.

The CDR3 coding sequence is TGTGCCAGTAGTTCGACAGGGAAGGACTATGGCTACACCTTC. This sequence encodes CASSSTGKDYGYTF. J is TRBJ1-2 and V is TRBV5-4; 7 nucleotides line up with TRBD1. The ends lost 8 bases at V and 3 bases at J; junction bases unmatched: 10. CDR1 is SGHNT, CDR2 YYREEE, per germline (reference sequence). The CDR3 has 14 amino acids. Full variable domain (rest looked up from reference TRBV5-4 and TRBJ1-2): ETGVTQSPTHLIKTRGQQVTLRCSSQSGHNTVSWYQQALGQGPQFIFQYYREEENGRGNFPPRFSGLQFPNYSSELNVNALELDDSALYLCASSSTGKDYGYTFGSGTRLTVV.

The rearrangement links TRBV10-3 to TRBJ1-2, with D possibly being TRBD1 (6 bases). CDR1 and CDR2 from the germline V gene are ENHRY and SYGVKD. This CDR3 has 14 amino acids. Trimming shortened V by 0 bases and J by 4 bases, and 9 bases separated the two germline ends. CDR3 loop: CAISESGAGYGYTF. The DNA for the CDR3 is TGTGCCATCAGTGAGTCGGGGGCAGGCTATGGCTACACCTTC.

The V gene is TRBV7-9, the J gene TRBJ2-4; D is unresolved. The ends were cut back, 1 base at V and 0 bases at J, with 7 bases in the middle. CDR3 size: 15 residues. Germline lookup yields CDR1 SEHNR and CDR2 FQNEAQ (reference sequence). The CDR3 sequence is CASSLVGEAKNIQYF. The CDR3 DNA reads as TGTGCCAGCAGCTTAGTTGGGGAAGCCAAAAACATTCAGTACTTC.

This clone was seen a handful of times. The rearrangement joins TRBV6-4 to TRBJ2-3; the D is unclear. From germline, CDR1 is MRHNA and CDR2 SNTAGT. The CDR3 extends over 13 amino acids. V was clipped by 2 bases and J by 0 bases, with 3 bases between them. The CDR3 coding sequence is TGTGCCAGCAGTGACGGGAGCACAGATACGCAGTATTTT. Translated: CASSDGSTDTQYF.

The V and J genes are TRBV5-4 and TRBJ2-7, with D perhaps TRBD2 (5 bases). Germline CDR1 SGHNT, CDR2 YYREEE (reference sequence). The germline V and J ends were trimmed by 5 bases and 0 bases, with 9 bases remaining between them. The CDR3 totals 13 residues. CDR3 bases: TGTGCCAGCAGGGACTCCAACTCCTACGAGCAGTACTTC. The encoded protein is CASRDSNSYEQYF.

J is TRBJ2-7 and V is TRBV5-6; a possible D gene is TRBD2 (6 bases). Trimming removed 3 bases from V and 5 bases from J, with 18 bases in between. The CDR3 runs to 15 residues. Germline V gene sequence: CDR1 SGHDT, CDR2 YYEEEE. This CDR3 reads CASSSGGAGFDEQYF. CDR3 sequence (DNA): TGTGCCAGCAGCTCTGGGGGTGCGGGATTTGACGAGCAGTACTTC.